This is a list of T cell receptor beta chains from one sample in a study of shared clonotypes between healthy human individuals. The method was immunoSEQ multiplex PCR; TCRdb's version includes in-frame clones alone and lacks a portion of them. The sample includes some 1.4 million clones, approximately 96% of them seen just once. The sample comprised naive CD4+ T cells sorted from blood. The receptors stem from a man aged 30 to 39 in good health. Each CDR3 is given with its conserved first and last residue. The order of the fields is V gene, D gene, J gene, clone size, CDR3 DNA, CDR3 protein. A D gene is named only where the DNA matches it firmly. Not all rows give a size; the values are once, few, many and, for expanded clones, a class.

>TRBV12-5|.|TRBJ2-5|once
TGTGCTAGTGGCACCGGGACGGAAGAGACCCAGTACTTC
CASGTGTEETQYF
>TRBV5-1|.|TRBJ2-1|.
TGCGCCAGCAGCTTGAGGTACCGGGACTCAAATTACAATGAGCAGTTCTTC
CASSLRYRDSNYNEQFF
>TRBV5-1|.|TRBJ2-2|.
TGCGCCAGCAGCTTGGCAGGTCAGGGGAACACCGGGGAGCTGTTTTTT
CASSLAGQGNTGELFF
>TRBV19|.|TRBJ2-1|.
TGTGCCAGTAGTATACAGACTCTATACAATGAGCAGTTCTTC
CASSIQTLYNEQFF
>TRBV6-4|.|TRBJ2-2|.
TGTGCCAGCAGTGGCGACGACCGAATCGCCGGGGAGCTGTTTTTT
CASSGDDRIAGELFF
>TRBV29-1|.|TRBJ2-7|.
TGCAGCGTTCGAGGGGTTTTCTACGAGCAGTACTTC
CSVRGVFYEQYF
>TRBV18|TRBD1|TRBJ2-7|.
TGTGCCAGCTCACCAGGGACAGGGTCGTACGAGCAGTACTTC
CASSPGTGSYEQYF
>TRBV5-4|.|TRBJ1-1|.
TGTGCCAGCAGCTTGTACCAGGGGAACACTGAAGCTTTCTTT
CASSLYQGNTEAFF
>TRBV5-1|.|TRBJ2-5|.
TGCGCCAGCAGAACGGGAGGGACAGTTATGTACCAAGAGACCCAGTACTTC
CASRTGGTVMYQETQYF
>TRBV28|.|TRBJ2-6|.
TGTGCCAGCAGTTTTGGAGGGGCTTGGGGGGCCAACGTCCTGACTTTC
CASSFGGAWGANVLTF
>TRBV25-1|TRBD1|TRBJ2-1|once
TGTGCCAGCAGTGTTACAGGGGGCGTCTACAATGAGCAGTTCTTC
CASSVTGGVYNEQFF
>TRBV5-4|TRBD2|TRBJ2-3|.
TGTGCCAGCAGCTTGGTAGGCAGGGAAGGACTAGCGGGTACAGATACGCAGTATTTT
CASSLVGREGLAGTDTQYF
>TRBV7-2|TRBD1|TRBJ1-2|.
TGTGCCAGCAGCCAAGGACAGGTCTACACCTTC
CASSQGQVYTF
>TRBV11-2|.|TRBJ1-5|.
TGTGCCAGCAGCTTAGTACAAGGCAATCAGCCCCAGCATTTT
CASSLVQGNQPQHF
>TRBV7-6|.|TRBJ1-2|.
TGTGCCAGCAGCTTAGGCCCCGACGTACAAAGCGGCTACACCTTC
CASSLGPDVQSGYTF
>TRBV4-1|.|TRBJ2-1|.
TGCGCCAGCAGCCAAGGATATAGCTCCTACAATGAGCAGTTCTTC
CASSQGYSSYNEQFF
>TRBV7-2|.|TRBJ2-1|.
TGTGCCAGCAGCTTGGGGGGCGGCGCATACAATGAGCAGTTCTTC
CASSLGGGAYNEQFF
>TRBV2|.|TRBJ1-2|.
TGTGCCAGCACGATGGAGAACTATGGCTACACCTTC
CASTMENYGYTF
>TRBV7-9|TRBD1|TRBJ2-3|.
TGTGCCAGCAGCCCTGGACAGGGCGCAGATACGCAGTATTTT
CASSPGQGADTQYF
>TRBV4-1|TRBD1|TRBJ1-1|.
TGCGCCAGCAGCCAAGTGACAGGGGTTGGAACTGAAGCTTTCTTT
CASSQVTGVGTEAFF
>TRBV5-1|.|TRBJ1-2|.
TGCGCCAGCAGCTTGGCAGGGGCAGGAGATCAGTATGGCTACACCTTC
CASSLAGAGDQYGYTF
>TRBV28|TRBD1|TRBJ2-1|.
TGTGCCTCCAGGGTGGGGACAGGGGGGTGGTTCTTC
CASRVGTGGWFF
>TRBV2|.|TRBJ1-1|.
TGTGCCAGCGGAAAGGGGTTGAACACTGAAGCTTTCTTT
CASGKGLNTEAFF
>TRBV14|.|TRBJ2-1|.
TGTGCCAGCAGCCATAGGGGGAGCTCCTACAATGAGCAGTTCTTC
CASSHRGSSYNEQFF
>TRBV28|.|TRBJ2-7|.
TGTGCCAGCAGTTTATATCATATGGACAGATGGTACTTC
CASSLYHMDRWYF
>TRBV7-2|.|TRBJ2-3|once
TGTGCCAGCAGCTTAGCTAGAACTAGCACAGATACGCAGTATTTT
CASSLARTSTDTQYF
>TRBV27|.|TRBJ1-3|.
TGTGCCAGCAGTTTAAGGCCCTCTGGAAACACCATATATTTT
CASSLRPSGNTIYF
>TRBV28|.|TRBJ2-7|once
TGTGCCAGCAGTTCCCCGACCGGGAAGAGGGTCGGCTCCTACGAGCAGTACTTC
CASSSPTGKRVGSYEQYF
>TRBV28|.|TRBJ1-1|.
TGTGCCAGCAGTTTATTACAGGGCACTGAAGCTTTCTTT
CASSLLQGTEAFF
>TRBV5-1|TRBD2|TRBJ2-5|.
TGCGCCAGCAGCCTACTAGCGACCTCTGGAGAGGCCCAGTACTTC
CASSLLATSGEAQYF
>TRBV4-1|TRBD2|TRBJ2-2|.
TGCGCCAGCAGCCAAGGTCGACTGGGACTACGGGGAGGGGAGCTGTTTTTT
CASSQGRLGLRGGELFF